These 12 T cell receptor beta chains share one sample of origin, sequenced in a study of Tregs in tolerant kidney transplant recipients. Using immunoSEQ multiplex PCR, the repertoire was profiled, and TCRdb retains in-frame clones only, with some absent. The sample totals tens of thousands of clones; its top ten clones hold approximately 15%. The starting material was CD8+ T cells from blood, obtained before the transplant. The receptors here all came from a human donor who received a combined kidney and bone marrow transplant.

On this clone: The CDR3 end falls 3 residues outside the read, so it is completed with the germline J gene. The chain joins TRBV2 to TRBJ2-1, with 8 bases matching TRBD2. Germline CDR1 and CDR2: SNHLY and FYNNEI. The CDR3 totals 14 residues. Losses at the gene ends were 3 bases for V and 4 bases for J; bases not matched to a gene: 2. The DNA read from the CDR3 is TGTGCCAGCAGTGATAGCGGGATATACAATGAG. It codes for CASSDSGIYNE. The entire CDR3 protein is CASSDSGIYNEQFF.

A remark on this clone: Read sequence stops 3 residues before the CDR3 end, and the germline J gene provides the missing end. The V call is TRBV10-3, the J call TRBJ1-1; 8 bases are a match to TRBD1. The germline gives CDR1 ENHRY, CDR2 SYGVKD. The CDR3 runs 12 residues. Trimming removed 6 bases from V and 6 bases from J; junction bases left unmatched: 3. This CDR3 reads CAISDRGSEAFF. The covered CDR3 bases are TGTGCCATCAGCGACAGGGGATCTGAA.

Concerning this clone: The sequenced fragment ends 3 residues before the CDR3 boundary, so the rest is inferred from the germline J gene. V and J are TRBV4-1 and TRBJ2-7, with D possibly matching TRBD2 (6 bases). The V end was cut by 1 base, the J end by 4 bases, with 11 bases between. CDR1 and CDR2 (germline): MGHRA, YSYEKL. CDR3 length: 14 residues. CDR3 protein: CASSQGLVLYEQYF. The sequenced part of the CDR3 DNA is TGCGCCAGCAGCCAAGGACTAGTGCTTTACGAG.

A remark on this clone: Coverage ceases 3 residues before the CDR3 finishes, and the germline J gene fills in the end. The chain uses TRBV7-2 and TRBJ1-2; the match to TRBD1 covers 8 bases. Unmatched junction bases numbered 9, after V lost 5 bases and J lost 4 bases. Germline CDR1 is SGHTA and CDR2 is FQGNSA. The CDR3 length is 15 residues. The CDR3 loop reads CASSPIAGGLYGYTF. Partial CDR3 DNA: TGTGCCAGCAGCCCCATCGCAGGGGGCCTCTATGGC.

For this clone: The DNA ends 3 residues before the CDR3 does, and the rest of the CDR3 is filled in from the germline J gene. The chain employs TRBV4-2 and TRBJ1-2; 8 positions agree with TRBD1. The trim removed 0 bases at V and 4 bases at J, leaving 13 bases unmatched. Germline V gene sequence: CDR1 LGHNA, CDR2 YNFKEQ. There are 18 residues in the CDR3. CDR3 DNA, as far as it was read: TGTGCCAGCAGCCAAGATTTGGCTCTAACAGGGGGGATCTATGGC. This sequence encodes CASSQDLALTGGIYG. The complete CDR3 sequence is CASSQDLALTGGIYGYTF.

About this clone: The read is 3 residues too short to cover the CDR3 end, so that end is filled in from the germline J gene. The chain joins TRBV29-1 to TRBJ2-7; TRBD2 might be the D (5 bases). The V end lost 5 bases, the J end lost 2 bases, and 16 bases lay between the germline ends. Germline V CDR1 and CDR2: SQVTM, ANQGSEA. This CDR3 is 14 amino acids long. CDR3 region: CSVLGLASTYEQYF. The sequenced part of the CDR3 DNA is TGCAGCGTTTTAGGTTTAGCGTCAACCTACGAG.

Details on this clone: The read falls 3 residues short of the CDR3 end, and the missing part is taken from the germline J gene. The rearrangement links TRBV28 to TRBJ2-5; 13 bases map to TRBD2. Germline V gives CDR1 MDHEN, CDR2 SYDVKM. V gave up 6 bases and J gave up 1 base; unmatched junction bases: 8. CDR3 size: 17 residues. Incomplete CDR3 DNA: TGTGCCAGCAGATCACCGGGACTAGCGGGAATCCAAGAGACC. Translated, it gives CASRSPGLAGIQET. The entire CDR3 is CASRSPGLAGIQETQYF.

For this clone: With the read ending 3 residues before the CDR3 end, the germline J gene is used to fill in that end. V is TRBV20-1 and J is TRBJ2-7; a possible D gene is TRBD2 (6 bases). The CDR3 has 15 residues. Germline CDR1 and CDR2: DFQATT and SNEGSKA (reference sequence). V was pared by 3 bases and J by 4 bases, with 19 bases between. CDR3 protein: CSAREWTIRKYEQYF. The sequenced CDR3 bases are TGCAGTGCTAGGGAATGGACTATCAGAAAGTACGAG.

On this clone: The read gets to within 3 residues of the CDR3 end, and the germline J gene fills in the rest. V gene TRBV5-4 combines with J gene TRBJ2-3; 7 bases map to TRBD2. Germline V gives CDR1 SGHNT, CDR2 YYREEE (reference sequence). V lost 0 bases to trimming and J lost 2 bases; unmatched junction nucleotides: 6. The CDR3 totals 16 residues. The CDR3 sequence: CASSLGPGLYTDTQYF. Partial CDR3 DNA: TGTGCCAGCAGCTTGGGACCGGGACTATACACAGATACG.

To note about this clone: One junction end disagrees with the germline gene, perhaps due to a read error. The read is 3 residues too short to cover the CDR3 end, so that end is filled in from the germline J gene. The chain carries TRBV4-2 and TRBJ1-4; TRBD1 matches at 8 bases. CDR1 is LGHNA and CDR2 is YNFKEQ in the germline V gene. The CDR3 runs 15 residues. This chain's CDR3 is CASSQDRGGPEKLFF. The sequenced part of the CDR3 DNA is TGCGCCAGCAGCCAAGACAGGGGCGGTCCTGAAAAA.

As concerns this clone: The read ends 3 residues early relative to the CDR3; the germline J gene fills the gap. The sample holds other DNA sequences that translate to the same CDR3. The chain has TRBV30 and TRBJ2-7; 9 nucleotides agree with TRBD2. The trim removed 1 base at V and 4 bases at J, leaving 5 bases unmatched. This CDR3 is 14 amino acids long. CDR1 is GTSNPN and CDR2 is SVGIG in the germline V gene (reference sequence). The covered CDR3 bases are TGTGCCTGGAGTGGGACTAGCGCATGGTACGAG. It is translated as CAWSGTSAWYE. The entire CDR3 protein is CAWSGTSAWYEQYF.

The CDR3 loop is CASSLGAVTEAFF. The sequenced part of the CDR3 DNA is TGTGCCAGCAGCTTAGGTGCGGTTACTGAA. The genes are TRBV11-2 and TRBJ1-1; no clear D. Read coverage stops 3 residues before the CDR3 terminus; the germline J gene supplies the remainder. The CDR3 extends over 13 amino acids. V was shortened by 1 base and J by 5 bases, with 8 bases between the two germline ends. Germline V CDR1 and CDR2: SGHAT, FQNNGV.